This T cell receptor (beta chain) stems from a study of blood T cells in healthy people across ages. This CDR3 is 16 amino acids long. Germline V gene lookup returns CDR1 SGHTA and CDR2 FQGNSA. Trimming cost V 6 bases and J 0 bases, with 15 bases left between them. PCR was performed a second time for roughly 7 to 12 cycles using a sample-barcoded 5' primer and a J-beta primer mix. Each cDNA was tagged by a template-switch adaptor containing 12 random nucleotides. TCRdb processed the 5' RACE reads anew with MiXCR; each CDR3 protein has one entry. The sample shows 550,000 to 650,000 distinct CDR3 sequences, approximately 26% of them seen only once. Isolation per sample recovered at least 7 million PBMCs. Each sample provided at least 5 micrograms of extracted total RNA. These data also formed part of another study, on T cells of mothers and their children. This second study says: Similar effects of thymic selection on TCR recombination output were recorded in related and unrelated pairs.

This chain connects TRBV7-2 to TRBJ2-4, with TRBD1 as a possible D gene (6 bases). Sequenced material: blood. The source is a boy aged 2 to 10 in good health. CDR3 sequence (DNA): TGTGCCAGCAGATTAACTTGGGACAAAGCCAAAAACATTCAGTACTTC. Amino acids: CASRLTWDKAKNIQYF.